The T cell receptor beta chain described here comes from a study of T cells after posttransplantation cyclophosphamide. TCRdb's table, derived via immunoSEQ multiplex PCR, lists solely in-frame clones and lacks some. The table lists 5,000 to 5,500 clones, with no singletons. Cyclophosphamide on days +3 and +4 followed busulfan-fludarabine conditioning and a marrow graft. CDR1 and CDR2 from the germline V gene are MNHEY and SMNVEV (reference sequence). The CDR3 totals 14 residues. The sequence was collected from a female patient under 45 who received an allogeneic stem cell transplant from an unrelated donor, was CMV-positive, and had acute and chronic GVHD. The graft donor may have contributed some T cells. The sequenced sample was PBMCs, obtained after allogeneic stem cell transplant with posttransplant cyclophosphamide. This chain links TRBV27 with TRBJ2-5, with 7 bases aligning to TRBD2. The J call may be faulty, since TRBJ2-7 better matches the DNA end. The CDR3 nucleotides read TGTGCCAGCCGACGGGGGGATCTGGCCTACGAGCAGTACTTC. Its protein product is CASRRGDLAYEQYF.